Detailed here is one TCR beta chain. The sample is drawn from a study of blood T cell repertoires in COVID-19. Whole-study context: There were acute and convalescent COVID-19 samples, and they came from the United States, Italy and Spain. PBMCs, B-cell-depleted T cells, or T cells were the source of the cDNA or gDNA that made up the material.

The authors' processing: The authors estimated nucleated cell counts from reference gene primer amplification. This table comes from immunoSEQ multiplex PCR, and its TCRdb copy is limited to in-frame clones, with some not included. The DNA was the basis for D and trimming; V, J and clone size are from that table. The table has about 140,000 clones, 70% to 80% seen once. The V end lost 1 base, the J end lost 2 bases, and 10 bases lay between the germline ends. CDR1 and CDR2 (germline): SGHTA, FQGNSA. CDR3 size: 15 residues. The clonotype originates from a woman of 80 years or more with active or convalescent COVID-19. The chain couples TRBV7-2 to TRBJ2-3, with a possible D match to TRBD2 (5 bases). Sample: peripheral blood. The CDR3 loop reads CASSLVPLATDTQYF. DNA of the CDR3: TGTGCCAGCAGCTTAGTCCCCCTAGCCACAGATACGCAGTATTTT.